The 24 T cell receptor beta chains listed next were all sequenced from one sample in a study of CD8 T cells in Susac syndrome. With random hexamers, 0.5 to 1 ug RNA was reverse transcribed. TCRdb re-called the immunoSEQ multiplex PCR reads with MiXCR, one entry per CDR3 protein. Counted here are around 190,000 distinct CDR3 sequences, approximately 94% occurring once; the ten biggest clones make up approximately 0.1%. What was sequenced was CD4+ T cells from PBMCs. The receptor set was obtained from a human donor in good health.

This chain uses TRBV30 with TRBJ2-1; possible D gene TRBD2, 6 bases. This CDR3 has 14 residues. CDR1 is GTSNPN and CDR2 is SVGIG in the germline V gene (reference sequence). V lost 4 bases and J lost 3, with 13 bases in between. CDR3 DNA sequence: TGTGCCTGGACCTACGGGAGTGGCTACAATGAGCAGTTCTTC. This gives the protein CAWTYGSGYNEQFF. Drawing the rest from reference TRBV30 and TRBJ2-1, the complete variable domain is SQTIHQWPATLVQPVGSPLSLECTVEGTSNPNLYWYRQAAGRGLQLLFYSVGIGQISSEVPQNLSASRPQDRQFILSSKKLLLSDSGFYLCAWTYGSGYNEQFFGPGTRLTVL.

This chain links TRBV24-1 with TRBJ2-3; D is possibly TRBD1 (6 bases). CDR1 is KGHDR and CDR2 is SFDVKD in the germline V gene. The CDR3 loop spans 16 amino acids. The V gene lost 0 bases and the J gene lost 3 bases, with 12 bases spanning the gap. The CDR3 is CATSDLLGQSTDTQYF. In DNA form, the CDR3 reads TGTGCCACCAGTGATTTGCTCGGACAGAGTACAGATACGCAGTATTTT.

The V call is TRBV24-1, the J call TRBJ2-1; TRBD1 is a possible D gene (5 bases). CDR1 is KGHDR, CDR2 SFDVKD, per germline. This CDR3 spans 16 amino acids. V shed 3 bases and J shed 7 bases, with 18 bases lying between them. The CDR3 here is CATSDTRAPSSNEQFF. CDR3 nucleotide sequence: TGTGCCACCAGTGATACCAGGGCCCCTTCCTCGAATGAGCAGTTCTTC.

The chain couples TRBV27 to TRBJ2-7, with 7 positions matching TRBD1. CDR1 is MNHEY and CDR2 is SMNVEV in the germline V gene (reference sequence). With V trimmed by 6 bases and J by 6 bases, 8 bases remained unmatched. The CDR3 runs to 13 residues. The CDR3: CASRLHRGSEQYF. CDR3 nucleotide sequence: TGTGCCAGCAGGCTCCACAGGGGTAGCGAGCAGTACTTC.

V and J are TRBV20-1 and TRBJ1-4; D perhaps matches TRBD1 (5 bases). V was shortened by 1 base and J by 4 bases, with 10 bases between the two germline ends. This CDR3 contains 14 residues. Per the germline V gene, CDR1 is DFQATT and CDR2 is SNEGSKA (reference sequence). For the CDR3, the DNA is TGCAGTGCTAGAGTAGGGCAGGGTAATGAAAAACTGTTTTTT. Protein product: CSARVGQGNEKLFF.

The CDR3 here is CASSQFGQMYQETQYF. CDR3 bases: TGTGCCAGCAGCCAATTCGGACAGATGTACCAAGAGACCCAGTACTTC. V usage is TRBV3-1 and J usage is TRBJ2-5; tentative D call: TRBD1 (6 bases). With 2 bases removed from V and 0 bases from J, the gap between germline ends came to 13 bases. Germline values: CDR1 LGHDT, CDR2 YNNKEL (reference sequence). The CDR3 is 16 amino acids.

The chain joins TRBV7-9 to TRBJ2-2, with 8 positions matching TRBD1. CDR3 length: 16 amino acids. After removal of 6 bases from V and 3 bases from J, the junction contained 9 bases not matched to a gene. Germline assignment: CDR1 SEHNR and CDR2 FQNEAQ (reference sequence). CDR3 protein: CASRPRGQVHTGELFF. CDR3 coding DNA: TGTGCCAGCAGGCCTAGGGGACAGGTCCACACCGGGGAGCTGTTTTTT.

The V gene is TRBV29-1, the J gene TRBJ2-5; 7 bases are a match to TRBD2. Germline trimming cut 5 bases from V and 5 bases from J; bases unmatched to any gene: 8. Germline assignment: CDR1 SQVTM and CDR2 ANQGSEA. This CDR3 comprises 13 residues. The CDR3 DNA follows: TGCAGCGTTCGCGCGGGAGTGGGGGAGACCCAGTACTTC. It specifies CSVRAGVGETQYF.

The rearrangement links TRBV3-1 to TRBJ2-7; no definite D call. The CDR3 is made up of 13 amino acids. Germline CDR1 LGHDT, CDR2 YNNKEL (reference sequence). Trimming took off 1 base at V and 3 bases at J, with 7 bases between the two ends. The CDR3 DNA follows: TGTGCCAGCAGCCAAGGCCCCAGCTACGAGCAGTACTTC. Its translation: CASSQGPSYEQYF.

The gene calls are TRBV11-2 and TRBJ2-7; D is unclear. The CDR3 contains 13 residues. Deletions cut 5 bases from V and 4 bases from J, with 12 bases between. Germline V gene sequence: CDR1 SGHAT, CDR2 FQNNGV. CDR3 sequence: CASSLRRHYEQYF. The CDR3 DNA reads as TGTGCCAGCAGCCTCCGAAGGCATTACGAGCAGTACTTC.

The V gene is TRBV3-1, the J gene TRBJ2-1; possibly TRBD2 for D (5 bases). V was shortened by 0 bases and J by 1 base, with 7 bases between the two germline ends. This CDR3 contains 15 residues. Germline lookup yields CDR1 LGHDT and CDR2 YNNKEL (reference sequence). Here the CDR3 reads CASSQELVSYNEQFF. The CDR3 bases are TGTGCCAGCAGCCAAGAACTAGTATCCTACAATGAGCAGTTCTTC.

V gene TRBV12-3 or TRBV12-4 combines with J gene TRBJ2-5; no definite D call. The CDR3 length is 11 residues. V was trimmed by 6 bases and J by 5 bases, leaving 7 bases between them. For the CDR3, the DNA is TGTGCCAGCAGCCATACCGAGACCCAGTACTTC. Amino acid sequence: CASSHTETQYF.

The chain employs TRBV20-1 and TRBJ1-1, with 9 bases that match TRBD1. From germline, CDR1 is DFQATT and CDR2 SNEGSKA (reference sequence). The junction had 7 bases not matched to a gene; V was cut back by 0 bases and J by 2 bases. This CDR3 has 16 residues. CDR3 DNA: TGCAGTGCTAGAGATGGGACAGGGCCAGGCAACACTGAAGCTTTCTTT. It is translated as CSARDGTGPGNTEAFF.

In DNA form, the CDR3 reads TGTGCCAGCAGTATGCAGGGGCCGGGGACCCAGTACTTC. Translation: CASSMQGPGTQYF. V is TRBV6-5 and J is TRBJ2-5; D is possibly TRBD1 (6 bases). With 5 bases removed from V and 7 bases from J, the gap between germline ends came to 14 bases. The germline CDR1 and CDR2 sequences are MNHEY and SVGAGI. The CDR3 runs to 13 residues.

This chain uses TRBV7-2 with TRBJ2-1; D uncertain. Germline V gene sequence: CDR1 SGHTA, CDR2 FQGNSA. V lost 5 bases and J lost 3, with 14 bases in between. The CDR3 loop spans 15 amino acids. The CDR3 DNA reads as TGTGCCAGCAGCCCCACCGGTGGGATCTACAATGAGCAGTTCTTC. As protein: CASSPTGGIYNEQFF. The complete variable domain, with remaining parts taken from reference TRBV7-2 and TRBJ2-1, reads GAGVSQSPSNKVTEKGKDVELRCDPISGHTALYWYRQSLGQGLEFLIYFQGNSAPDKSGLPSDRFSAERTGGSVSTLTIQRTQQEDSAVYLCASSPTGGIYNEQFFGPGTRLTVL.

This chain uses TRBV20-1 with TRBJ1-1; D unclear. Germline V lookup: CDR1 DFQATT, CDR2 SNEGSKA (reference sequence). Trimming took off 0 bases at V and 5 bases at J, with 13 bases between the two ends. The CDR3 consists of 14 residues. DNA for the CDR3: TGCAGTGCTAGAGATAATGCGGGGAGGACTGAAGCTTTCTTT. Protein: CSARDNAGRTEAFF.

J is TRBJ2-5 and V is TRBV2; no clear D. The V and J ends lost 7 bases and 0 bases respectively, with 3 bases between them. The CDR3 is 11 residues long. From germline, CDR1 is SNHLY and CDR2 FYNNEI. In DNA, the CDR3 is TGTGCCAGCAAGTACCAAGAGACCCAGTACTTC. Its protein is CASKYQETQYF.

The V gene is TRBV9, the J gene TRBJ2-1; D is unresolved. The germline V and J ends were trimmed by 0 bases and 5 bases, with 18 bases remaining between them. The CDR3 totals 17 residues. Germline lookup yields CDR1 SGDLS and CDR2 YYNGEE. CDR3 nucleotides: TGTGCCAGCAGCGTAGGAAAGACATCAAACGTCCACAATGAGCAGTTCTTC. Translation gives CASSVGKTSNVHNEQFF.

The chain employs TRBV3-1 and TRBJ1-5; no clear D. The length of the CDR3 is 15 residues. The germline CDR1 and CDR2 sequences are LGHDT and YNNKEL (reference sequence). Trimming pared 4 bases from V and 0 bases from J, leaving 10 bases between. CDR3 residues: CASSPTEYSNQPQHF. The CDR3 nucleotides are TGTGCCAGCAGCCCCACCGAATATAGCAATCAGCCCCAGCATTTT.

This clonotype was recorded only once. The chain carries TRBV3-1 and TRBJ2-5; TRBD1 agrees at 7 bases. There are 16 residues in the CDR3. Losses at the gene ends were 4 bases for V and 3 bases for J; bases not matched to a gene: 11. CDR1 and CDR2 (germline): LGHDT, YNNKEL (reference sequence). The CDR3 DNA reads TGTGCCAGCAGCCGAGGGGCCGGGACAGAAGAAGAGACCCAGTACTTC. It translates to CASSRGAGTEEETQYF.

The chain employs TRBV7-9 and TRBJ2-5; TRBD2 is a possible D gene (5 bases). Trimming left V 6 bases short and J 7 bases short, with 15 bases between. The germline CDR1 and CDR2 sequences are SEHNR and FQNEAQ (reference sequence). This CDR3 has 13 residues. In DNA, the CDR3 is TGTGCCAGCAGTGCCGGGATCGGAGCGACCCAGTACTTC. Its translation: CASSAGIGATQYF. The complete variable domain, with remaining parts taken from reference TRBV7-9 and TRBJ2-5, reads DTGVSQNPRHKITKRGQNVTFRCDPISEHNRLYWYRQTLGQGPEFLTYFQNEAQLEKSRLLSDRFSAERPKGSFSTLEIQRTEQGDSAMYLCASSAGIGATQYFGPGTRLLVL.

The rearrangement uses TRBV29-1 and TRBJ2-7; D might be TRBD1 or TRBD2, each matching 5 bases. The V gene lost 4 bases and the J gene lost 0 bases, with 7 bases spanning the gap. The CDR3 runs 12 residues. In germline, CDR1 is SQVTM, CDR2 ANQGSEA. Here the CDR3 DNA reads TGCAGCGTTGGGGGACCCTCCTACGAGCAGTACTTC. Amino acid sequence: CSVGGPSYEQYF.

This clonotype was recorded only once. The chain carries TRBV6-5 and TRBJ2-5; TRBD2 is a possible D gene (6 bases). Trimming removed 5 bases at V and 5 bases at J, with 15 bases between. This CDR3 comprises 14 residues. Germline V gives CDR1 MNHEY, CDR2 SVGAGI. This chain's CDR3 is CASSPLAPRETQYF. The CDR3 DNA reads TGTGCCAGCAGTCCACTAGCCCCGCGGGAGACCCAGTACTTC.

This clonotype has only one observation. The chain carries TRBV25-1 and TRBJ1-5; D uncertain. Trimming cost V 1 base and J 2 bases, with 6 bases left between them. The CDR3 extends over 14 amino acids. Germline V gene sequence: CDR1 MGHDK, CDR2 SYGVNS. CDR3 DNA: TGTGCCAGCAGTGAATCTGGAGGCAATCAGCCCCAGCATTTT. This gives the protein CASSESGGNQPQHF.